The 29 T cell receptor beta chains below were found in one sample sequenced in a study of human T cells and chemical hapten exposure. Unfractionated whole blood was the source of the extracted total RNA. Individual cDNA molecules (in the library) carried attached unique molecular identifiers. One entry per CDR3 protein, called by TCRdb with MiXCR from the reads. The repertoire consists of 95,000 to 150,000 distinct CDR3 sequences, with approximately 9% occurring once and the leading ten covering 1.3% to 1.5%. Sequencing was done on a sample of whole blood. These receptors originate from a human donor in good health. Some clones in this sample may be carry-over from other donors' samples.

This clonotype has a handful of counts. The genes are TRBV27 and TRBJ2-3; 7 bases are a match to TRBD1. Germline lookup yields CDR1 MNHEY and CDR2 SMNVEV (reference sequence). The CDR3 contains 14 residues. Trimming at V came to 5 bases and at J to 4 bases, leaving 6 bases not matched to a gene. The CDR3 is CASSRGQAPDTQYF. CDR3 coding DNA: TGTGCCAGCAGTCGCGGACAGGCCCCAGATACGCAGTATTTT.

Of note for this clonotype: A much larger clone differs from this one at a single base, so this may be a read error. CDR3 protein: CASRTNSWDRGLMNTEAFF. The CDR3 coding sequence is TGTGCCAGCAGGACTAACTCGTGGGACAGGGGGCTGATGAACACTGAAGCTTTCTTT. The chain recombines TRBV6-5 with TRBJ1-1; 12 bases are a match to TRBD1. Germline V gene sequence: CDR1 MNHEY, CDR2 SVGAGI. This CDR3 comprises 19 residues. J gave up 0 bases and V 6 bases, and 14 bases lay outside the gene matches.

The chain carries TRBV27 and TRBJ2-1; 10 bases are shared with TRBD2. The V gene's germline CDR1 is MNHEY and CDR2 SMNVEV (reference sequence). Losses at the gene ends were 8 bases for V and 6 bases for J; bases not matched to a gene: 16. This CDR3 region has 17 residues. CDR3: CASGEAGGPRWVNEQFF. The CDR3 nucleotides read TGTGCCAGCGGAGAAGCGGGAGGGCCCAGGTGGGTCAATGAGCAGTTCTTC.

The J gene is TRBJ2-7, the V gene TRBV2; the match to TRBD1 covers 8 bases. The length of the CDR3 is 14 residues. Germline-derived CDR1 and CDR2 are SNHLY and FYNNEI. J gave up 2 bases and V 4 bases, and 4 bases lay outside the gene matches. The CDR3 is CASSGRDRTYEQYF. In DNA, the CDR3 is TGTGCCAGCAGTGGCCGGGACAGGACCTACGAGCAGTACTTC.

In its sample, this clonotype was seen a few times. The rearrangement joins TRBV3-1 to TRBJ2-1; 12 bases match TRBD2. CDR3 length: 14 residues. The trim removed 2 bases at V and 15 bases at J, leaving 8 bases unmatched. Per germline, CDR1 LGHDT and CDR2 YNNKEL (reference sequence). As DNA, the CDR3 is TGTGCCAGCAGCCAACTAGCGGGAGGGCCGCGTCGGTTCTTC. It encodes CASSQLAGGPRRFF.

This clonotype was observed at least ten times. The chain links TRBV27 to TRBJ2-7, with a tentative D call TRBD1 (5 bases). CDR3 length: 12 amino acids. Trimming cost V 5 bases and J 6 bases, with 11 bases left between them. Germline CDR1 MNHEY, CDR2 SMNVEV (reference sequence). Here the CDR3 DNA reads TGTGCCAGCAGTGGGGCGACTGCCGAGCAGTACTTC. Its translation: CASSGATAEQYF.

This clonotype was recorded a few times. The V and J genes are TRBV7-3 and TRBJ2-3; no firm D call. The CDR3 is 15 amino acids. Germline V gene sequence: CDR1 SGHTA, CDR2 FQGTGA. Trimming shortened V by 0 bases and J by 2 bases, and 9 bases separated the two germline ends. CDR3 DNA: TGTGCCAGCAGCTTAACGGCCAGCGTCACAGATACGCAGTATTTT. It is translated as CASSLTASVTDTQYF.

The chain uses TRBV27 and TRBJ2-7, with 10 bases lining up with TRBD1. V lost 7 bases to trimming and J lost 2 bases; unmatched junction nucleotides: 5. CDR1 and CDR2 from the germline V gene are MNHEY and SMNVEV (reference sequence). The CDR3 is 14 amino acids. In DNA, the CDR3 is TGTGCCAGCAACCCGGGACAGGGGCCCTACGAGCAGTACTTC. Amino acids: CASNPGQGPYEQYF.

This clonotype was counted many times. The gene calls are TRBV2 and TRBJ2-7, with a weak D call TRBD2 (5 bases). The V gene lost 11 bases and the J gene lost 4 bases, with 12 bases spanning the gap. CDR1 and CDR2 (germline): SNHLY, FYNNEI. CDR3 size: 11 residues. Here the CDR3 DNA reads TGTGCCTCGGAGGCGGGTTACGAGCAGTACTTC. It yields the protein CASEAGYEQYF.

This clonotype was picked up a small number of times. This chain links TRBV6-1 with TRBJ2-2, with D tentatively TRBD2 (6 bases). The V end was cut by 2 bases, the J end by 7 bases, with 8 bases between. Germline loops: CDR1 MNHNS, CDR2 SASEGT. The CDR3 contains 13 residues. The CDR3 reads CASSERENGELFF. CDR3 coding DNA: TGTGCCAGCAGTGAACGGGAGAACGGGGAGCTGTTTTTT.

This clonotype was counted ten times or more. The CDR3 sequence: CAISESTANYGYTF. The CDR3 DNA is TGTGCCATCAGTGAGTCGACGGCTAACTATGGCTACACCTTC. The chain joins TRBV10-3 to TRBJ1-2; D is undetermined. Germline V gene data show CDR1 as ENHRY and CDR2 as SYGVKD. The CDR3 totals 14 residues. V shed 0 bases and J shed 0 bases, with 5 bases lying between them.

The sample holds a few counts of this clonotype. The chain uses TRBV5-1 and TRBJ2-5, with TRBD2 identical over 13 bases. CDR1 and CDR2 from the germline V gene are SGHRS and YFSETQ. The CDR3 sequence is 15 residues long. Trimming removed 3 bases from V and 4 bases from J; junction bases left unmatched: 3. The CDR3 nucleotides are TGCGCCAGCAGCTACGGACTAGCGGGAGTAGAGACCCAGTACTTC. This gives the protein CASSYGLAGVETQYF.

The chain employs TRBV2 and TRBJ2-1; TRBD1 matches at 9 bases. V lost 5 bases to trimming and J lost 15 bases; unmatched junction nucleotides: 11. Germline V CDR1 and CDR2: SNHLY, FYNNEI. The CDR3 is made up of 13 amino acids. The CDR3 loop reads CASSPDRGAIPFF. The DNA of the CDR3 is TGTGCCAGCAGTCCAGACAGGGGGGCGATACCGTTCTTC. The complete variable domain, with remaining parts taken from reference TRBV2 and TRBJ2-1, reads EPEVTQTPSHQVTQMGQEVILRCVPISNHLYFYWYRQILGQKVEFLVSFYNNEISEKSEIFDDQFSVERPDGSNFTLKIRSTKLEDSAMYFCASSPDRGAIPFFGPGTRLTVL.

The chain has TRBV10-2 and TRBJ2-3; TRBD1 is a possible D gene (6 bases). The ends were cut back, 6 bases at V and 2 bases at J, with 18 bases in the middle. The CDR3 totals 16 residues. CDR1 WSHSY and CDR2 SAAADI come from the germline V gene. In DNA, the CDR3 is TGCGCCAGCAGCCTAAACAGGGTCCCCCACACAGATACGCAGTATTTT. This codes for CASSLNRVPHTDTQYF.

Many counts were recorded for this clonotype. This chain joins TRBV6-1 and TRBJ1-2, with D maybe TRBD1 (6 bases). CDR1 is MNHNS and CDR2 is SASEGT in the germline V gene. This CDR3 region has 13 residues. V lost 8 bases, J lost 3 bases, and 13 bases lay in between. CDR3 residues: CASEQGIYYGYTF. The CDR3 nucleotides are TGTGCCAGCGAACAGGGAATTTACTATGGCTACACCTTC.

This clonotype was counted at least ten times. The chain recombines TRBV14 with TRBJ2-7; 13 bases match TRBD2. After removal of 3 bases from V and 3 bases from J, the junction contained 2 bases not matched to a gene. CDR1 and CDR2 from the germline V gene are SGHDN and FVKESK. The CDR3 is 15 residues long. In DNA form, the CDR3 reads TGTGCCAGCAGCCACTGGACTAGCGGGAGCTACGAGCAGTACTTC. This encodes CASSHWTSGSYEQYF.

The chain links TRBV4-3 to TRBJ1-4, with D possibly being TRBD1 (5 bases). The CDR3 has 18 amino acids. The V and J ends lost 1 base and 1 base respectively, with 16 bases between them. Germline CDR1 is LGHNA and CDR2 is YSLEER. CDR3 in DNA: TGCGCCAGCAGCCAAGCCCCGGGAGGGAGGGGAACTAATGAAAAACTGTTTTTT. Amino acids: CASSQAPGGRGTNEKLFF.

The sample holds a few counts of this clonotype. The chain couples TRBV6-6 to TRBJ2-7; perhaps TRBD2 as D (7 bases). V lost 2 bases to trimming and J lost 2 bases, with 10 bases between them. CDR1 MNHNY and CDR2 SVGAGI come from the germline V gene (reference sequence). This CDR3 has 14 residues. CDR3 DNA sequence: TGTGCCAGCAGTTACGGGGGGGCCACCTACGAGCAGTACTTC. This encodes CASSYGGATYEQYF.

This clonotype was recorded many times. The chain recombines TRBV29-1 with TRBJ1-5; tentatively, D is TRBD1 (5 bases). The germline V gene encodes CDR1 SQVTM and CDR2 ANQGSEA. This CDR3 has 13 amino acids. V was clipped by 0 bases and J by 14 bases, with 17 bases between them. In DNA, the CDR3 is TGCAGCGTTGAAGATGCGGCGACCGGGACGAAGCATTTT. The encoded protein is CSVEDAATGTKHF.

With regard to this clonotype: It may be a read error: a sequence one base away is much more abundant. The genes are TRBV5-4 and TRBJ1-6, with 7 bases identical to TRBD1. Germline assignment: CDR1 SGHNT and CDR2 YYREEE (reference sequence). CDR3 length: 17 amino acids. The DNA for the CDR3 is TGTGCCAGCAGTCACGGACAGGAAAGGGGCATCAATTCACCCCACCACTTT. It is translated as CASSHGQERGINSPHHF.

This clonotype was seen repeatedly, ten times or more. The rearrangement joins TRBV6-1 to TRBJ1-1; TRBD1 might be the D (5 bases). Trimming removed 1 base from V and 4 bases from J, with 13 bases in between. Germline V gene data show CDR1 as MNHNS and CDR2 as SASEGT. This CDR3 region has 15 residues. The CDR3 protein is CASSEVAVGATEAFF. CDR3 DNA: TGTGCCAGCAGTGAAGTGGCTGTCGGGGCCACTGAAGCTTTCTTT.

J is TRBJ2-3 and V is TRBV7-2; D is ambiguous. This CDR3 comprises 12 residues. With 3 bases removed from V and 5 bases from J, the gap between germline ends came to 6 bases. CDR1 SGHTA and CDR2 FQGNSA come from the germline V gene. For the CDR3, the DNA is TGTGCCAGCAGCTTCGTTGGAGATACGCAGTATTTT. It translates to CASSFVGDTQYF.

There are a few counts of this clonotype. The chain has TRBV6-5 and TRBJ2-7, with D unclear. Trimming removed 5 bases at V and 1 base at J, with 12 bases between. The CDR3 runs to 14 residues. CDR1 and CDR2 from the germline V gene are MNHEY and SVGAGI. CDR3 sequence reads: CASSATDTSYEQYF. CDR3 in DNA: TGTGCCAGCAGTGCTACAGACACTTCCTACGAGCAGTACTTC.

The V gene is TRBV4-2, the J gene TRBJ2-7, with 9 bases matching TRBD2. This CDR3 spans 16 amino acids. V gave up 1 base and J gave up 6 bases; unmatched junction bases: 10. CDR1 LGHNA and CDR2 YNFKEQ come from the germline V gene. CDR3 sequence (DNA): TGTGCCAGCAGCCAAGTTGGCGGACTAGCGACGCGCGAGCAGTACTTC. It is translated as CASSQVGGLATREQYF.

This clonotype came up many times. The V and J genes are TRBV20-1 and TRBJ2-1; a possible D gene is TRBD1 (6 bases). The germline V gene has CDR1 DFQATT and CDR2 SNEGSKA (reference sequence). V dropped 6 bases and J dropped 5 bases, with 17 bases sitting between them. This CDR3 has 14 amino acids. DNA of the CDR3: TGCAGTGCGTCGACAGGAAGGGGCGACAATGAGCAGTTCTTC. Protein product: CSASTGRGDNEQFF.

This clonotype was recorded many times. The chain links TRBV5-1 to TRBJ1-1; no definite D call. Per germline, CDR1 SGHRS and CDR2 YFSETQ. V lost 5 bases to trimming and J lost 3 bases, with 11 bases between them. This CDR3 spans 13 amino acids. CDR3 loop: CASSFGSHTEAFF. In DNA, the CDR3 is TGCGCCAGCAGTTTCGGATCACACACTGAAGCTTTCTTT. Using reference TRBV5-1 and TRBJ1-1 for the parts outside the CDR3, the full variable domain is KAGVTQTPRYLIKTRGQQVTLSCSPISGHRSVSWYQQTPGQGLQFLFEYFSETQRNKGNFPGRFSGRQFSNSRSEMNVSTLELGDSALYLCASSFGSHTEAFFGQGTRLTVV.

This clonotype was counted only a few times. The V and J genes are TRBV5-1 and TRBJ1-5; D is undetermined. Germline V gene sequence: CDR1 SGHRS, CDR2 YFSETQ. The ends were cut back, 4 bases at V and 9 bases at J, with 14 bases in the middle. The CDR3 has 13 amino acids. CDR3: CASSPTLSGPQHF. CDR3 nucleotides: TGCGCCAGCAGCCCTACTCTTTCCGGGCCCCAGCATTTT.

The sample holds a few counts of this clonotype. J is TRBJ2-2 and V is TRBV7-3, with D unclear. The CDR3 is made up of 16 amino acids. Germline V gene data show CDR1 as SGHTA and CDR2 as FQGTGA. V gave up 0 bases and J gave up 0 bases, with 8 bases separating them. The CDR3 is CASSLTGITNTGELFF. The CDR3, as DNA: TGTGCCAGCAGCTTAACTGGGATAACGAACACCGGGGAGCTGTTTTTT.

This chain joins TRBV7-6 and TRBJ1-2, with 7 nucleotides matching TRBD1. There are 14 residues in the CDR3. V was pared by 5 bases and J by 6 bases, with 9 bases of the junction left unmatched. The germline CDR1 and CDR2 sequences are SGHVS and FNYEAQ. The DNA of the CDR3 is TGTGCCAGCAGCCCCCGACAGGGTAATGATGGCTACACCTTC. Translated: CASSPRQGNDGYTF.